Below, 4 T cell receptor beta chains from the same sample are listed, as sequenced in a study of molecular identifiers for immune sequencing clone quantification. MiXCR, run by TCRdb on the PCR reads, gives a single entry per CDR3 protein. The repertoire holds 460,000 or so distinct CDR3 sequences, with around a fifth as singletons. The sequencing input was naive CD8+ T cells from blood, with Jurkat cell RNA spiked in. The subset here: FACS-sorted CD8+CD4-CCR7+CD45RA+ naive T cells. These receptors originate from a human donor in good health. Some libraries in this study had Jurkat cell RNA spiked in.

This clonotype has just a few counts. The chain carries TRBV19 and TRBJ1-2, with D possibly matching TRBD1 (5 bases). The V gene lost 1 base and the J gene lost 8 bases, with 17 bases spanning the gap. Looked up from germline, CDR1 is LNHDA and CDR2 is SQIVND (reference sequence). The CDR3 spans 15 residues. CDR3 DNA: TGTGCCAGTAGTATAGGGACGCGGGACTATCTCGGCTACACCTTC. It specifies CASSIGTRDYLGYTF.

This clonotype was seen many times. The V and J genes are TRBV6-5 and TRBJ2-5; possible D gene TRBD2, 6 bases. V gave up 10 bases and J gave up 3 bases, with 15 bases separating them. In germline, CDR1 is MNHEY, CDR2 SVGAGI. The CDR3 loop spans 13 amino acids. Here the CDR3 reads CATEGTEEETQYF. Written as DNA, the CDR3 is TGTGCCACGGAAGGGACTGAGGAAGAGACCCAGTACTTC.

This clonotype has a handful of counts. The CDR3 sequence is CASSSRGSYYGYTF. The CDR3 DNA reads as TGTGCCAGCAGTTCGCGAGGTTCTTACTATGGCTACACCTTC. This sequence joins TRBV28 and TRBJ1-2, with D hard to call. The germline CDR1 and CDR2 sequences are MDHEN and SYDVKM. V was clipped by 4 bases and J by 3 bases, with 12 bases between them. This CDR3 has 14 amino acids.

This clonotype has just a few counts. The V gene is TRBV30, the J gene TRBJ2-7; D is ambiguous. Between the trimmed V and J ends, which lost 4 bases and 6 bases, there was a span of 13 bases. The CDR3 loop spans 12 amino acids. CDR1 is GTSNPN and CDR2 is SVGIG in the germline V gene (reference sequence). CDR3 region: CAWTGPPGEQYF. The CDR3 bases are TGTGCCTGGACGGGCCCGCCGGGCGAGCAGTACTTC.